What follows are 28 T cell receptor beta chains derived from one specimen sequenced in a study of regulatory T cells in long-lasting Graves disease. Time point of the sample: newly diagnosed GD, antithyroid drugs for less than 3 months. Generation of the TCR library employed RNA extracted from PBMCs. Building of the TCR beta libraries involved iRepertoire HTBI primers and Arm-PCR of CDR3 regions. One entry per CDR3 protein, called by TCRdb with MiXCR from the multiplex PCR reads. The data hold 350,000 to 450,000 distinct CDR3 sequences, with around 17% observed a single time. The data were also submitted as part of a second study, on T cells in Graves' hyperthyroidism and ophthalmopathy.

The sample in question was peripheral blood mononuclear cells (PBMCs), obtained at new diagnosis, from a patient treated with antithyroid drugs. The receptors stem from a middle-aged man with Graves disease.

Ten or more counts support this clonotype. A read error may produce the germline difference seen at one junction end. The chain combines TRBV7-9 with TRBJ1-1; D gene ambiguous. The CDR3 has 13 residues. The V gene's germline CDR1 is SEHNR and CDR2 FQNEAQ (reference sequence). The CDR3 nucleotides are TGTGCCAGCAACTTAACTATGAACACTGAAGCTTTCTTT. Encoded protein: CASNLTMNTEAFF.

This clonotype was observed many times. V is TRBV5-5 and J is TRBJ2-5; tentatively, D is TRBD1 (5 bases). CDR3 size: 13 residues. V was clipped by 2 bases and J by 5 bases, with 10 bases between them. Per germline, CDR1 SGHKS and CDR2 YYEKEE (reference sequence). CDR3 amino acids: CASSFVTVETQYF. DNA for the CDR3: TGTGCCAGCAGCTTCGTGACAGTGGAGACCCAGTACTTC.

This clonotype showed up many times. The chain joins TRBV6-2 or TRBV6-3 to TRBJ2-1, with TRBD1 as a possible D gene (5 bases). CDR3 size: 16 residues. Looked up from germline, CDR1 is MNHEY and CDR2 is SVGEGT. The V gene lost 2 bases and the J gene lost 4 bases, with 15 bases spanning the gap. The CDR3: CASSYLGLVAYNEQFF. The CDR3 DNA follows: TGTGCCAGCAGTTACCTGGGGCTCGTAGCTTACAATGAGCAGTTCTTC.

This clonotype has more than one count but fewer than ten. One end of the junction is discordant with germline, which a read error may explain. CDR3 region: CASSPTRSRYNF. CDR3 in DNA: TGTGCCAGCAGTCCCACTAGATCGAGGTACAACTTC. This chain joins TRBV6-2 or TRBV6-3 and TRBJ2-7; D is possibly TRBD2 (5 bases). The CDR3 sequence is 12 residues long. CDR1 and CDR2 from the germline V gene are MNHEY and SVGEGT.

This clonotype was seen only a few times. The rearrangement links TRBV28 to TRBJ2-2; D ambiguous. The CDR3 extends over 13 amino acids. V gave up 4 bases and J gave up 4 bases, with 7 bases separating them. Germline assignment: CDR1 MDHEN and CDR2 SYDVKM. CDR3 loop: CASSSKTTGELFF. The CDR3 region has the DNA TGTGCCAGCAGTTCTAAGACCACCGGGGAGCTGTTTTTT. Drawing the rest from reference TRBV28 and TRBJ2-2, the complete variable domain is DVKVTQSSRYLVKRTGEKVFLECVQDMDHENMFWYRQDPGLGLRLIYFSYDVKMKEKGDIPEGYSVSREKKERFSLILESASTNQTSMYLCASSSKTTGELFFGEGSRLTVL.

The sample holds many counts of this clonotype. The rearrangement links TRBV2 to TRBJ2-5, with D perhaps matching TRBD1 or TRBD2 (5 bases each). This CDR3 region has 13 residues. Germline CDR1 reads SNHLY; CDR2 reads FYNNEI. V lost 8 bases and J 5 bases, leaving 15 bases between the germline ends. The CDR3 loop reads CASHRDVRETQYF. CDR3 nucleotide sequence: TGTGCCAGCCACCGGGACGTGAGGGAGACCCAGTACTTC.

The rearrangement uses TRBV7-8 and TRBJ2-1, with TRBD2 matching 8 bases. V lost 8 bases to trimming and J lost 0 bases; unmatched junction nucleotides: 3. The CDR3 extends over 14 amino acids. Germline V gene sequence: CDR1 SGHVS, CDR2 FQNEAQ. The CDR3 loop is CASFRGGSYNEQFF. In DNA, the CDR3 is TGTGCCAGCTTCCGGGGGGGCTCCTACAATGAGCAGTTCTTC.

This clonotype was recorded at least ten times. The chain is built from TRBV11-2 and TRBJ1-6; no definite D call. The length of the CDR3 is 12 residues. CDR1 is SGHAT and CDR2 is FQNNGV in the germline V gene. Trimming took 2 bases from V and 8 from J, leaving 4 bases between them. This CDR3 is CASSLSYSPLHF. CDR3 DNA sequence: TGTGCCAGCAGCTTATCCTATTCACCCCTCCACTTT.

This clonotype was recorded at least ten times. This chain joins TRBV18 and TRBJ1-5; the D is unclear. Germline CDR1 and CDR2: KGHSH and LQKENI. V lost 4 bases, J lost 7 bases, and 23 bases lay in between. The CDR3 has 17 amino acids. The CDR3: CASSHRLKTISKQPQHF. Written as DNA, the CDR3 is TGTGCCAGCTCACACCGCCTGAAGACTATTTCGAAACAGCCCCAGCATTTT.

This clonotype was detected ten times or more. The chain couples TRBV11-1 to TRBJ2-1; 10 nucleotides line up with TRBD2. CDR1 SGHAT and CDR2 FQDESV come from the germline V gene (reference sequence). CDR3 length equals 15 residues. The trim removed 1 base at V and 7 bases at J, leaving 4 bases unmatched. CDR3 DNA sequence: TGTGCCAGCAGCTTAGAGCGGGGGGGCCGAAATGAGCAGTTCTTC. Translation gives CASSLERGGRNEQFF. Using reference TRBV11-1 and TRBJ2-1 for the parts outside the CDR3, the full variable domain is EAEVAQSPRYKITEKSQAVAFWCDPISGHATLYWYRQILGQGPELLVQFQDESVVDDSQLPKDRFSAERLKGVDSTLKIQPAELGDSAMYLCASSLERGGRNEQFFGPGTRLTVL.

The sample holds many counts of this clonotype. V is TRBV11-2 and J is TRBJ2-7; TRBD2 might be the D (6 bases). The CDR3 covers 16 residues. Germline loops: CDR1 SGHAT, CDR2 FQNNGV. V lost 4 bases to trimming and J lost 3 bases, with 19 bases between them. CDR3 in amino acids: CASSWGLTVGSYEQYF. CDR3 in DNA: TGTGCCAGCAGCTGGGGACTTACCGTTGGTAGCTACGAGCAGTACTTC.

The V call is TRBV18, the J call TRBJ1-6; 7 nucleotides align to TRBD1. Trimming at V came to 2 bases and at J to 8 bases, leaving 6 bases not matched to a gene. Germline CDR1 is KGHSH and CDR2 is LQKENI. The CDR3 length is 15 residues. The DNA of the CDR3 is TGTGCCAGCTCACCATCGGGACAGCAATATTCACCCCTCCACTTT. Protein sequence: CASSPSGQQYSPLHF.

Notes on this clonotype: Just one base apart from a much larger clone, this may be a read error. The rearrangement uses TRBV28 and TRBJ2-1, with 7 bases identical to TRBD1. CDR1 MDHEN and CDR2 SYDVKM come from the germline V gene. This CDR3 is built from 14 residues. V was pared by 10 bases and J by 10 bases, with 16 bases of the junction left unmatched. Here the CDR3 DNA reads TGTGCCATCCAAGGGGGCACGAGCTCCTACGAGCAGTTCTTC. Its translation: CAIQGGTSSYEQFF.

This chain joins TRBV7-2 and TRBJ1-5, with a tentative D call TRBD1 (5 bases). This CDR3 contains 15 residues. Germline V gene lookup returns CDR1 SGHTA and CDR2 FQGNSA. V was pared by 3 bases and J by 3 bases, with 12 bases between. The CDR3 sequence: CASSFNSGANQPQHF. DNA of the CDR3: TGTGCCAGCAGCTTTAACTCTGGGGCCAATCAGCCCCAGCATTTT.

This clonotype was detected ten times or more. This chain uses TRBV27 with TRBJ2-7; D not resolved. CDR1 is MNHEY and CDR2 is SMNVEV in the germline V gene (reference sequence). The CDR3 totals 15 residues. Trimming left V 4 bases short and J 0 bases short, with 13 bases between. This CDR3 reads CASSSRTPSSYEQYF. For the CDR3, the DNA is TGTGCCAGCAGTTCCCGGACCCCAAGCTCCTACGAGCAGTACTTC.

This clonotype was observed a few times. The chain combines TRBV7-3 with TRBJ2-1; weak D call: TRBD2 (6 bases). V gave up 3 bases and J gave up 2 bases, with 11 bases separating them. This CDR3 contains 15 residues. The germline gives CDR1 SGHTA, CDR2 FQGTGA. The CDR3 bases are TGTGCCAGCAGCTTCCGGGACTCCGCCTACAATGAGCAGTTCTTC. It specifies CASSFRDSAYNEQFF. The whole variable domain, filled in from reference TRBV7-3 and TRBJ2-1, reads GAGVSQTPSNKVTEKGKYVELRCDPISGHTALYWYRQSLGQGPEFLIYFQGTGAADDSGLPNDRFFAVRPEGSVSTLKIQRTERGDSAVYLCASSFRDSAYNEQFFGPGTRLTVL.

The chain recombines TRBV5-1 with TRBJ2-7, with TRBD1 identical over 7 bases. Trimming took 4 bases from V and 2 from J; bases not matched to a gene: 9. CDR1 is SGHRS, CDR2 YFSETQ, per germline. The CDR3 loop spans 15 amino acids. CDR3 coding DNA: TGCGCCAGCAGCGAAGGGACAGCTTTCCCCTACGAGCAGTACTTC. Amino acid sequence: CASSEGTAFPYEQYF.

V gene TRBV7-2 combines with J gene TRBJ2-1, with D perhaps TRBD1 or TRBD2 (7 bases each). Germline CDR1 is SGHTA and CDR2 is FQGNSA. The CDR3 contains 15 residues. V was cut by 2 bases and J by 10 bases, with 18 bases left in between. The CDR3 DNA reads as TGTGCCAGCAGCTTAAATCAGGGGGGGCCCGGCGAGCAGTTCTTC. It yields the protein CASSLNQGGPGEQFF.

This clonotype was seen repeatedly, ten times or more. The chain couples TRBV12-3 or TRBV12-4 to TRBJ1-2; D is uncertain. V was pared by 10 bases and J by 6 bases, with 21 bases between. This CDR3 region has 14 residues. The CDR3 spells CATKERGQRDGYTF. In nucleotides, the CDR3 is TGTGCCACCAAGGAACGGGGTCAACGCGATGGCTACACCTTC.

The J gene is TRBJ2-2, the V gene TRBV2; perhaps TRBD1 as D (6 bases). Between the trimmed V and J ends, which lost 7 bases and 1 base, there was a span of 10 bases. The CDR3 sequence is 14 residues long. Germline CDR1 reads SNHLY; CDR2 reads FYNNEI. CDR3 DNA sequence: TGTGCCAGCATACAGGGCAAGAACACCGGGGAGCTGTTTTTT. Amino acids: CASIQGKNTGELFF.

This clonotype was recorded at least ten times. This sequence joins TRBV3-1 and TRBJ2-5; D is perhaps TRBD1 or TRBD2 (5 bases each). V dropped 1 base and J dropped 5 bases, with 17 bases sitting between them. Germline V lookup: CDR1 LGHDT, CDR2 YNNKEL (reference sequence). The CDR3 runs 16 residues. The CDR3 sequence: CASSQGSGTQWETQYF. The CDR3, as DNA: TGTGCCAGCAGCCAAGGATCCGGGACCCAGTGGGAGACCCAGTACTTC.

This clonotype was seen repeatedly, ten times or more. V gene TRBV12-3 or TRBV12-4 combines with J gene TRBJ2-7; no definite D call. V was trimmed by 5 bases and J by 4 bases, leaving 18 bases between them. The CDR3 covers 15 residues. The chain's CDR3 is CASSHRLLARYEQYF. The CDR3 DNA follows: TGTGCCAGCAGTCACAGACTTCTGGCTAGGTACGAGCAGTACTTC.

The table lists this clonotype with many counts. This chain connects TRBV20-1 to TRBJ2-3, with D possibly matching TRBD1 (6 bases). The CDR3 has 16 residues. CDR1 is DFQATT, CDR2 SNEGSKA, per germline (reference sequence). V lost 0 bases to trimming and J lost 2 bases, with 15 bases between them. CDR3: CSARDFGTFYTDTQYF. CDR3 nucleotides: TGCAGTGCTAGAGATTTTGGGACATTCTACACAGATACGCAGTATTTT.

This clonotype has a count of ten or more. A junction end diverges from the germline sequence, so it may reflect a read error. The rearrangement links TRBV7-2 to TRBJ2-7; TRBD1 aligns across 8 bases. CDR1 and CDR2 (germline): SGHTA, FQGNSA. The CDR3 length is 13 residues. The chain's CDR3 is CASSLEWGQARAF. DNA of the CDR3: TGTGCCAGCAGCTTAGAGTGGGGACAGGCCCGGGCTTTC.

Remarks on this clonotype: A much more abundant neighbour one base away suggests this may be a read error. V usage is TRBV6-1 and J usage is TRBJ1-1, with 7 bases lining up with TRBD1. The germline CDR1 and CDR2 sequences are MNHNS and SASEGT. Trimming took 9 bases from V and 3 from J; bases not matched to a gene: 1. The CDR3 is 11 amino acids. The CDR3 protein is CASQGDTEAFF. The CDR3 DNA reads as TGTGCCAGTCAGGGGGACACTGAAGCTTTCTTT.

At least ten counts were recorded for this clonotype. The CDR3 loop is CASSFYRQYYEQYF. The CDR3 coding sequence is TGCGCCAGCAGCTTCTACAGGCAGTACTACGAGCAGTACTTC. V usage is TRBV5-1 and J usage is TRBJ2-7, with D perhaps TRBD1 (5 bases). The CDR3 totals 14 residues. Trimming took off 2 bases at V and 3 bases at J, with 12 bases between the two ends. The germline V gene encodes CDR1 SGHRS and CDR2 YFSETQ. The whole variable domain, filled in from reference TRBV5-1 and TRBJ2-7, reads KAGVTQTPRYLIKTRGQQVTLSCSPISGHRSVSWYQQTPGQGLQFLFEYFSETQRNKGNFPGRFSGRQFSNSRSEMNVSTLELGDSALYLCASSFYRQYYEQYFGPGTRLTVT.

This clonotype occurred many times. This chain uses TRBV25-1 with TRBJ2-3; TRBD2 agrees at 9 bases. The CDR3 is made up of 18 amino acids. The trim removed 5 bases at V and 8 bases at J, leaving 20 bases unmatched. Germline CDR1 reads MGHDK; CDR2 reads SYGVNS. The CDR3 bases are TGTGCCAGCAGTTTAGGTGTTGGGAGCGGGGGGCCCCCCGGTACGCAGTATTTT. Translation: CASSLGVGSGGPPGTQYF. The whole variable domain, filled in from reference TRBV25-1 and TRBJ2-3, reads EADIYQTPRYLVIGTGKKITLECSQTMGHDKMYWYQQDPGMELHLIHYSYGVNSTEKGDLSSESTVSRIRTEHFPLTLESARPSHTSQYLCASSLGVGSGGPPGTQYFGPGTRLTVL.

This clonotype was seen repeatedly, ten times or more. This CDR3 reads CASPRSGVSYEQYF. In DNA, the CDR3 is TGTGCCAGCCCTAGGTCAGGGGTCTCCTACGAGCAGTACTTC. The chain employs TRBV28 and TRBJ2-7, with D possibly being TRBD1 (6 bases). With 8 bases removed from V and 0 bases from J, the gap between germline ends came to 14 bases. From germline, CDR1 is MDHEN and CDR2 SYDVKM. The CDR3 totals 14 residues.